This entry lists 15 T cell receptor beta chains sequenced from one sample in a study of a mutant IDH1 vaccine in newly diagnosed glioma (dated by TCRdb to 2020 to 2022). In light of the paper, this sample's time point label describes: baseline, week 1 (first vaccination visit). The sample's treatment or condition label is to be understood as: pre-vaccination baseline after standard-of-care therapy. Library prep was done by the immunoSEQ multiplex PCR assay. TCRdb's version of the immuneACCESS table is confined to in-frame rearrangements and falls short of the full clone set. An unresolved V gene accounts for under half of the shortfall where checked; the remainder is of unknown origin. The sample yields roughly 46,000 clones; 75% to 90% were counted once. The ten largest clones represent 2.4% of the sample. Sequencing was performed on PBMCs, taken from a glioma patient treated with radiotherapy, temozolomide or both. The receptors come from a man aged 35 to 55 with glioma.

This chain joins TRBV5-5 and TRBJ2-5; maybe TRBD1 (6 bases). V lost 2 bases and J 5 bases, leaving 10 bases between the germline ends. From germline, CDR1 is SGHKS and CDR2 YYEKEE (reference sequence). The CDR3 is 13 amino acids. The CDR3 DNA sequence: TGTGCCAGCAGCTTACAGGGCCAGGAGACCCAGTACTTC. It yields the protein CASSLQGQETQYF.

The CDR3 DNA sequence: TGCGCCAGCAGCGGTGGGACAGGGCCCCCCGCCACCGGGGAGCTGTTTTTT. It encodes CASSGGTGPPATGELFF. The chain has TRBV5-1 and TRBJ2-2; 9 bases are shared with TRBD1. With V trimmed by 4 bases and J by 4 bases, 11 bases remained unmatched. The CDR3 is made up of 17 amino acids. The germline CDR1 and CDR2 sequences are SGHRS and YFSETQ.

The rearrangement joins TRBV12-5 to TRBJ1-1, with a weak D call TRBD1 (6 bases). Trimming shortened V by 4 bases and J by 7 bases, and 10 bases separated the two germline ends. There are 12 residues in the CDR3. Germline CDR1 is LGHNT and CDR2 is FRNRAP. CDR3 nucleotide sequence: TGTGCTAGTGGTTCACAGGGCTATGAAGCTTTCTTT. This codes for CASGSQGYEAFF.

The chain recombines TRBV5-4 with TRBJ1-2, with D perhaps TRBD1 (6 bases). The V and J ends lost 0 bases and 7 bases respectively, with 13 bases between them. This CDR3 contains 14 residues. Per germline, CDR1 SGHNT and CDR2 YYREEE (reference sequence). The CDR3 DNA sequence: TGTGCCAGCAGCTTGGACAGGGTTTCATCTGGCTACACCTTC. Translation: CASSLDRVSSGYTF.

The J gene is TRBJ1-5, the V gene TRBV12-5, with D possibly TRBD1 on 6 matching bases. Trimming removed 3 bases at V and 5 bases at J, with 11 bases between. CDR1 LGHNT and CDR2 FRNRAP come from the germline V gene. The CDR3 contains 14 residues. CDR3 sequence (DNA): TGTGCTAGTGGTTTAGGGGGTTACGATCAGCCCCAGCATTTT. It is translated as CASGLGGYDQPQHF. The whole variable domain, filled in from reference TRBV12-5 and TRBJ1-5, reads DARVTQTPRHKVTEMGQEVTMRCQPILGHNTVFWYRQTMMQGLELLAYFRNRAPLDDSGMPKDRFSAEMPDATLATLKIQPSEPRDSAVYFCASGLGGYDQPQHFGDGTRLSIL.

The chain carries TRBV6-1 and TRBJ2-3; the D gene could be TRBD1 or TRBD2 (7 bases each). CDR3 length: 14 amino acids. The ends were cut back, 11 bases at V and 6 bases at J, with 21 bases in the middle. The V gene's germline CDR1 is MNHNS and CDR2 SASEGT. The CDR3 loop is CAGGGAGQRDTQYF. The CDR3 DNA follows: TGTGCCGGTGGGGGGGCGGGACAGCGGGATACGCAGTATTTT.

The chain has TRBV5-1 and TRBJ2-1; a weak D match, TRBD2 (6 bases). V was clipped by 7 bases and J by 3 bases, with 14 bases between them. The length of the CDR3 is 14 residues. Germline V lookup: CDR1 SGHRS, CDR2 YFSETQ. CDR3 DNA: TGCGCCAGCGGGGGACTCGGCAGCTACAATGAGCAGTTCTTC. It encodes CASGGLGSYNEQFF. The variable domain in full, with the rest retrieved from reference TRBV5-1 and TRBJ2-1, is KAGVTQTPRYLIKTRGQQVTLSCSPISGHRSVSWYQQTPGQGLQFLFEYFSETQRNKGNFPGRFSGRQFSNSRSEMNVSTLELGDSALYLCASGGLGSYNEQFFGPGTRLTVL.

This rearrangement joins TRBV11-2 to TRBJ2-5; TRBD1 might be the D (6 bases). The V gene lost 5 bases and the J gene lost 2 bases, with 12 bases spanning the gap. The CDR3 has 14 residues. Germline CDR1 and CDR2: SGHAT and FQNNGV. CDR3 nucleotides: TGTGCCAGCAGCACTCAGGGGTTACAAGAGACCCAGTACTTC. Translation: CASSTQGLQETQYF. The whole variable domain, remainder taken from reference TRBV11-2 and TRBJ2-5, is EAGVAQSPRYKIIEKRQSVAFWCNPISGHATLYWYQQILGQGPKLLIQFQNNGVVDDSQLPKDRFSAERLKGVDSTLKIQPAKLEDSAVYLCASSTQGLQETQYFGPGTRLLVL.

The genes are TRBV19 and TRBJ2-7, with 9 bases that match TRBD2. The J segment lost 7 bases and the V segment lost 7 bases, leaving 8 bases of the junction unmatched. Looked up from germline, CDR1 is LNHDA and CDR2 is SQIVND (reference sequence). The CDR3 has 13 amino acids. This chain's CDR3 is CASTGGRAREQYF. DNA of the CDR3: TGTGCCAGTACAGGCGGGAGGGCGCGAGAGCAGTACTTC.

The CDR3 spells CASSQSGRYQETQYF. As DNA, the CDR3 is TGCGCCAGCAGCCAGTCAGGCAGGTACCAAGAGACCCAGTACTTC. The V gene is TRBV4-1, the J gene TRBJ2-5; unclear D gene. Germline V gene data show CDR1 as MGHRA and CDR2 as YSYEKL. There are 15 residues in the CDR3. Trimming stripped 3 bases from V and 0 bases from J, with 11 bases between.

V and J are TRBV2 and TRBJ2-4, with D possibly being TRBD2 (5 bases). V dropped 6 bases and J dropped 4 bases, with 16 bases sitting between them. Per germline, CDR1 SNHLY and CDR2 FYNNEI. CDR3 length equals 15 residues. CDR3 sequence reads: CASRRESTSKNIQYF. The CDR3 nucleotides read TGTGCCAGCAGGAGGGAGTCCACCAGTAAAAACATTCAGTACTTC.

The rearrangement joins TRBV2 to TRBJ2-1; TRBD2 is a possible D gene (7 bases). V was pared by 6 bases and J by 3 bases, with 18 bases between. The germline V gene encodes CDR1 SNHLY and CDR2 FYNNEI. The CDR3 is 16 residues long. CDR3 in DNA: TGTGCCAGCAGGGGGGGGTTAAGAGGGGGCTACAATGAGCAGTTCTTC. As protein: CASRGGLRGGYNEQFF.

This chain links TRBV6-1 with TRBJ1-2, with 8 bases matching TRBD1. V was pared by 6 bases and J by 4 bases, with 7 bases of the junction left unmatched. The CDR3 is 14 amino acids. Germline lookup yields CDR1 MNHNS and CDR2 SASEGT. CDR3 amino acids: CASRAGQGLYGYTF. The DNA of the CDR3 is TGTGCCAGCAGAGCCGGACAGGGTCTCTATGGCTACACCTTC.

The rearrangement links TRBV9 to TRBJ1-2, with no clear D. There are 15 residues in the CDR3. Looked up from germline, CDR1 is SGDLS and CDR2 is YYNGEE. V lost 0 bases, J lost 4 bases, and 13 bases lay in between. CDR3: CASSVDGSNLYGYTF. As DNA, the CDR3 is TGTGCCAGCAGCGTAGATGGCAGTAATCTCTATGGCTACACCTTC.

J is TRBJ2-7 and V is TRBV6-6; a possible D gene is TRBD1 (6 bases). Germline-derived CDR1 and CDR2 are MNHNY and SVGAGI (reference sequence). Trimming shortened V by 10 bases and J by 0 bases, and 10 bases separated the two germline ends. This CDR3 has 12 residues. CDR3 in DNA: TGTGCCACTGGACAGAACTCCTACGAGCAGTACTTC. Translating gives CATGQNSYEQYF.